This TCR beta chain derives from a study of lymphopenia after photon versus proton radiotherapy. Regarding the study as a whole: Relative stability marked proton patients; photon patients lost diversity and naive cells.

As regards this clone: Its antigen remains unidentified.

Assay: immunoSEQ multiplex PCR; the TCRdb copy retains only in-frame clones and omits some. Found here are over 15,000 clones, 90% to 95% of them singletons; the top ten hold under 7.5%. This CDR3 comprises 13 residues. The V end lost 1 base, the J end lost 3 bases, and 7 bases lay between the germline ends. Germline CDR1 SGHKS, CDR2 YYEKEE (reference sequence). This TCR came from a man between 60 and 75 years old with pancreatic cancer. This chain uses TRBV5-5 with TRBJ1-2; D is uncertain. Sequences were derived from peripheral blood, sampled from a patient treated with photon-based radiotherapy. The CDR3: CASSLYTDYGYTF. CDR3 nucleotide sequence: TGTGCCAGCAGCTTGTATACGGACTATGGCTACACCTTC.